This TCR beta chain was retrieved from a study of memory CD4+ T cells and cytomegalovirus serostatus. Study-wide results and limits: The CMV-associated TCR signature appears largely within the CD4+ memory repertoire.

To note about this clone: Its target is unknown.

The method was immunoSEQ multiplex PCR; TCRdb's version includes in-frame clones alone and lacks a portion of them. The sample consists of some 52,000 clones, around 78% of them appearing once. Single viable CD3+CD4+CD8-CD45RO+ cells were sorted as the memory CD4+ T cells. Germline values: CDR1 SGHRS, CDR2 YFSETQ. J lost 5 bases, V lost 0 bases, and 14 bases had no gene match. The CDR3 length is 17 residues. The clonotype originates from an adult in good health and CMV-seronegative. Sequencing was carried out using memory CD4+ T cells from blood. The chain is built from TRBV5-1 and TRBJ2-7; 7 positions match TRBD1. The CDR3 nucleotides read TGCGCCAGCAGCTTGGGGCCCTTTGACAGGGTGTTCCACGAGCAGTACTTC. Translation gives CASSLGPFDRVFHEQYF.